The rows below give T cell receptor beta chains drawn from one sample of a study of blood T cell repertoires in COVID-19. Measured with immunoSEQ multiplex PCR; TCRdb has only the in-frame clones, and not every one. The repertoire consists of 200,000 or so clones, with 88% occurring once and the leading ten covering 2.5% to 3%. The material sequenced was PBMCs or T cells enriched from blood (not recorded which). These receptors came from a woman aged 25 to 45 who had recovered from COVID-19. Each CDR3 is given without its conserved first and last residue.

>TRBV7-2|TRBJ2-3
ASSESSTSTDTQY
>TRBV10-1|TRBJ2-5
ASLTGLAGAEQETQY
>TRBV19|TRBJ2-3
ATQAGDYTTDTQY
>TRBV7-9|TRBJ2-3
ASSLTSGGTDTQY
>TRBV5-1|TRBJ2-3
ASSQRTSGDTQY
>TRBV10-3|TRBJ1-3
AIREAISGNTIY
>TRBV5-1|TRBJ1-4
ASSLTGGHEKLF
>TRBV4-1|TRBJ2-2
ASSPSGLNTGELF
>TRBV12-5|TRBJ2-5
ASGLGQASLSVETQY
>TRBV7-8|TRBJ1-1
ASSLKGGAGMNTEAF
>TRBV7-2|TRBJ1-2
ASSSLGNNYGYT
>TRBV5-6|TRBJ1-2
ASSLTGKDVYT
>TRBV3-1/TRBV3-2|TRBJ2-1
ASSQVPGGLVNEQF
>TRBV7-8|TRBJ2-5
ASSSIGSSISGETQY
>TRBV11-2|TRBJ1-1
ASSLDQPGAPNTEAF